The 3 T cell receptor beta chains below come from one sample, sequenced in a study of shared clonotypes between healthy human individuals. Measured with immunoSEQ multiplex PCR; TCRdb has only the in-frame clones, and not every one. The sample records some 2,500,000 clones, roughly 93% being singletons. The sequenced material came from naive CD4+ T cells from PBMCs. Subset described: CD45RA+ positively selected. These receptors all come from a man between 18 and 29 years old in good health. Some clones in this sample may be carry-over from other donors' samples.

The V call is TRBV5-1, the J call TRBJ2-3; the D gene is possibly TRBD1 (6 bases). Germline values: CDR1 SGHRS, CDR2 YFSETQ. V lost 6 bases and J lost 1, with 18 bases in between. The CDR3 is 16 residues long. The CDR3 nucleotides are TGCGCCAGCACAATTTCCGGCAGGGGCGGCACAGATACGCAGTATTTT. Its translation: CASTISGRGGTDTQYF.

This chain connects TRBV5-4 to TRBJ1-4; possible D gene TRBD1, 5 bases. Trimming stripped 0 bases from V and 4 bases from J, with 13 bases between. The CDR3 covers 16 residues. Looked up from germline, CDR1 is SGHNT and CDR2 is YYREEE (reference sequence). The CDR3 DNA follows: TGTGCCAGCAGCTTGGGGGCAGGGTCCCGTAATGAAAAACTGTTTTTT. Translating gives CASSLGAGSRNEKLFF.

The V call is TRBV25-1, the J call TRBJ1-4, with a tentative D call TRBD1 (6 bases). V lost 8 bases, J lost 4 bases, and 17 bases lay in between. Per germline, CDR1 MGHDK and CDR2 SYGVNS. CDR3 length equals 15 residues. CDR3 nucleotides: TGTGCCAGCGGGCCCGGACAGACCGTTAATGAAAAACTGTTTTTT. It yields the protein CASGPGQTVNEKLFF.